The clone carrying this T cell receptor (beta chain) has just a few counts. This sample was taken from a study of blood T cell repertoires in COVID-19. The junction had 12 bases not matched to a gene; V was cut back by 2 bases and J by 2 bases. Germline values: CDR1 LGHNA, CDR2 YNFKEQ. The CDR3 runs to 20 residues. Clones were read by immunoSEQ multiplex PCR, and TCRdb kept only the in-frame ones, dropping some. This repertoire shows over 450,000 clones, around nine tenths found once; its top ten account for around 8%. This clonotype was sampled from a woman between 45 and 65 years old with COVID-19, enrolled during active disease. The V gene is TRBV4-2, the J gene TRBJ2-3; the match to TRBD2 covers 14 bases. Sequenced sample: peripheral blood. The CDR3 region has the DNA TGTGCCAGCAGCCAATCACAGGGACTAGCGGGGGCCCCTGACACAGATACGCAGTATTTT. Residues: CASSQSQGLAGAPDTDTQYF.